The 12 T cell receptor beta chains in this list originate from one sample, sequenced in a study of T cells in Graves' hyperthyroidism and ophthalmopathy. Amplified regions were TCR beta CDR3 sequences from RNA transcripts. In the first-round RT-PCR of the TCR CDR3, the HTBI primer set was used. Each CDR3 protein gets one entry after TCRdb re-called the multiplex PCR reads with MiXCR. The table shows approximately 590,000 distinct CDR3 sequences, with around 45% occurring only once. The source material was peripheral blood or thyroid tissue (not recorded which). The receptor source for this set is a woman aged 18-30 years with Graves' hyperthyroidism.

The chain uses TRBV7-3 and TRBJ2-7, with D perhaps TRBD2 (6 bases). Germline values: CDR1 SGHTA, CDR2 FQGTGA. V was cut by 5 bases and J by 1 base, with 15 bases left in between. There are 15 residues in the CDR3. CDR3 residues: CASSNGTEPSYEQYF. The CDR3 DNA is TGTGCCAGCAGCAACGGGACTGAACCTTCCTACGAGCAGTACTTC.

With respect to this clonotype: Just one base apart from a much larger clone, this may be a read error. The J gene is TRBJ2-7, the V gene TRBV7-9; weak D call: TRBD2 (6 bases). The CDR3 has 14 amino acids. Per the germline V gene, CDR1 is SEHNR and CDR2 is FQNEAQ (reference sequence). As DNA, the CDR3 is TGTGCCAGCGGCTTACCGGGAGAGTCCTACGAGCAGTACTTC. It translates to CASGLPGESYEQYF.

The chain carries TRBV19 and TRBJ2-7, with TRBD1 matching over 9 bases. The CDR3 runs to 17 residues. Per germline, CDR1 LNHDA and CDR2 SQIVND (reference sequence). V lost 5 bases and J lost 8; bases outside the gene matches: 19. Written as DNA, the CDR3 is TGTGCCAGTAGTTTAGTCGGACAGGGGAGCAATCAGCCCCAGCAGTACTTC. Translating gives CASSLVGQGSNQPQQYF.

The table lists this clonotype with many counts. This rearrangement joins TRBV10-3 to TRBJ1-2; 8 bases line up with TRBD1. This CDR3 comprises 14 residues. From germline, CDR1 is ENHRY and CDR2 SYGVKD. V shed 8 bases, J shed 3 bases, and the junction held 8 bases outside the gene matches. The CDR3 protein is CAIADQGAYYGYTF. The CDR3 nucleotides are TGTGCCATCGCTGATCAGGGGGCGTACTATGGCTACACCTTC.

V gene TRBV5-1 combines with J gene TRBJ2-7, with D possibly TRBD2 on 7 matching bases. CDR1 and CDR2 from the germline V gene are SGHRS and YFSETQ. V dropped 4 bases and J dropped 3 bases, with 14 bases sitting between them. The CDR3 has 14 residues. DNA of the CDR3: TGCGCCAGCAGCGGAGAGGGGGGGGACTACGAGCAGTACTTC. Protein product: CASSGEGGDYEQYF.

The table lists this clonotype with many counts. V and J are TRBV2 and TRBJ1-2; 9 bases map to TRBD1. The CDR3 runs 13 residues. The V and J ends lost 6 bases and 6 bases, in that order; junction bases with no gene match: 5. The germline V gene encodes CDR1 SNHLY and CDR2 FYNNEI. Written as DNA, the CDR3 is TGTGCCAGCAGCGCAAGGGACAGGGATGGCTACACCTTC. Amino acid sequence: CASSARDRDGYTF.

V usage is TRBV7-9 and J usage is TRBJ1-1; the D gene is possibly TRBD1 (6 bases). The CDR3 consists of 16 residues. CDR1 SEHNR and CDR2 FQNEAQ come from the germline V gene (reference sequence). The V end lost 4 bases, the J end lost 0 bases, and 15 bases lay between the germline ends. The chain's CDR3 is CASSYRASRLNTEAFF. CDR3 nucleotide sequence: TGTGCCAGCAGCTACAGGGCGTCGAGACTGAACACTGAAGCTTTCTTT.

The chain combines TRBV19 with TRBJ1-5; weak D call: TRBD1 (6 bases). The CDR3 runs 14 residues. V was pared by 7 bases and J by 4 bases, with 14 bases between. Germline V CDR1 and CDR2: LNHDA, SQIVND (reference sequence). For the CDR3, the DNA is TGTGCCAGTACCCCATCGAGGGGGAATCAGCCCCAGCATTTT. It translates to CASTPSRGNQPQHF. Filled out from reference TRBV19 and TRBJ1-5, the complete variable domain reads DGGITQSPKYLFRKEGQNVTLSCEQNLNHDAMYWYRQDPGQGLRLIYYSQIVNDFQKGDIAEGYSVSREKKESFPLTVTSAQKNPTAFYLCASTPSRGNQPQHFGDGTRLSIL.

The rearrangement uses TRBV10-3 and TRBJ2-5; TRBD1 agrees at 7 bases. Germline V gives CDR1 ENHRY, CDR2 SYGVKD. The CDR3 has 12 amino acids. Unmatched junction bases numbered 3, after V lost 6 bases and J lost 5 bases. CDR3 sequence reads: CAIRDRAETQYF. The CDR3, as DNA: TGTGCCATCAGAGACAGGGCGGAGACCCAGTACTTC.

The rearrangement joins TRBV7-3 to TRBJ2-6; D gene unclear. Germline V lookup: CDR1 SGHTA, CDR2 FQGTGA. V was pared by 8 bases and J by 4 bases, with 15 bases between. CDR3 length: 15 residues. CDR3 protein: CASGQGREGANVLTF. DNA for the CDR3: TGTGCCAGCGGCCAAGGAAGGGAAGGGGCCAACGTCCTGACTTTC.

This chain links TRBV7-6 with TRBJ2-7; D possibly corresponds to TRBD1 (6 bases). Trimming stripped 2 bases from V and 1 base from J, with 15 bases between. This CDR3 is built from 16 residues. Looked up from germline, CDR1 is SGHVS and CDR2 is FNYEAQ. Written as DNA, the CDR3 is TGTGCCAGCAGCTTACCAGGCAGGGGTCGATCCTACGAGCAGTACTTC. The encoded protein is CASSLPGRGRSYEQYF. Full variable domain (rest looked up from reference TRBV7-6 and TRBJ2-7): GAGVSQSPRYKVTKRGQDVALRCDPISGHVSLYWYRQALGQGPEFLTYFNYEAQQDKSGLPNDRFSAERPEGSISTLTIQRTEQRDSAMYRCASSLPGRGRSYEQYFGPGTRLTVT.

The V call is TRBV12-3 or TRBV12-4, the J call TRBJ1-4; no clear D gene. CDR3 length equals 14 residues. Between the trimmed V and J ends, which lost 6 bases and 8 bases, there was a span of 16 bases. CDR3 nucleotide sequence: TGTGCCAGCAGATGGGGAGTAGGAGACGAAAAACTGTTTTTT. This sequence encodes CASRWGVGDEKLFF.